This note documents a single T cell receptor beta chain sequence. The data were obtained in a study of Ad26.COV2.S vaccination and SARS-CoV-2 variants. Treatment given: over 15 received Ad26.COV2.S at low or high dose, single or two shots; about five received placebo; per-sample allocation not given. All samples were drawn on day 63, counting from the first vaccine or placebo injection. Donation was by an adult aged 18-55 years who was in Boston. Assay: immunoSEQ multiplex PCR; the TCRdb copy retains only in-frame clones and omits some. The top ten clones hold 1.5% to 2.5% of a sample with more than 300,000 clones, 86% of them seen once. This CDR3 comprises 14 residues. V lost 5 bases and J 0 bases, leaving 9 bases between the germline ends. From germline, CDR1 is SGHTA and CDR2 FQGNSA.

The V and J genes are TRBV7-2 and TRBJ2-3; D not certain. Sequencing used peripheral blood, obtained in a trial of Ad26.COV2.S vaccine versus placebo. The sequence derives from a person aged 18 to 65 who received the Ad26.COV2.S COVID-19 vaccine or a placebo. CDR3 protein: CASSPMTSTDTQYF. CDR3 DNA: TGTGCCAGCAGCCCAATGACTAGCACAGATACGCAGTATTTT.